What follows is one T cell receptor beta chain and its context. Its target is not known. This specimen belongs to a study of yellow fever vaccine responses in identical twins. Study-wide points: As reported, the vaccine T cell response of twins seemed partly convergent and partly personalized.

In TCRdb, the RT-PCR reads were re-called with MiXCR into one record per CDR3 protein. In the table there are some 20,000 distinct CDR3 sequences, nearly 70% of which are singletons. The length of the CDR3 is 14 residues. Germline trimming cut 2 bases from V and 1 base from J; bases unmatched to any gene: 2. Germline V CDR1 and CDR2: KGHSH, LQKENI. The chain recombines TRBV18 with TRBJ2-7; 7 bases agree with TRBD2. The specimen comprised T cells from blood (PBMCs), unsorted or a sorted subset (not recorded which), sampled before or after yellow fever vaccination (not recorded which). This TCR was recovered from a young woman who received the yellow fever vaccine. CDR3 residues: CASSPGLGSYEQYF. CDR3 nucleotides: TGTGCCAGCTCACCAGGACTAGGATCCTACGAGCAGTACTTC.